Each of the 11 T cell receptor beta chains below was sequenced from the same sample in a study of regulatory dendritic cells for organ transplantation. This table comes from immunoSEQ multiplex PCR, and its TCRdb copy is limited to in-frame clones, with some not included. The table shows approximately 28,000 clones, with roughly 84% occurring only once. The material sequenced was naive CD8+ T cells from blood. As to subset: CD45RA+ naive T cells. These receptors originate from a human donor in good health.

The chain links TRBV19 to TRBJ1-5; 9 bases line up with TRBD1. V gave up 2 bases and J gave up 3 bases; unmatched junction bases: 5. The CDR3 runs 16 residues. Per germline, CDR1 LNHDA and CDR2 SQIVND (reference sequence). CDR3 DNA sequence: TGTGCCAGTAGTATAACCACAGGGGGCTTCAATCAGCCCCAGCATTTT. This sequence encodes CASSITTGGFNQPQHF.

The chain has TRBV28 and TRBJ2-2, with 11 positions matching TRBD1. Germline V gives CDR1 MDHEN, CDR2 SYDVKM. V was pared by 5 bases and J by 4 bases, with 6 bases of the junction left unmatched. This CDR3 spans 16 amino acids. The CDR3 here is CASSHRTGGTTGELFF. CDR3 DNA: TGTGCCAGCAGTCATAGGACAGGGGGCACCACCGGGGAGCTGTTTTTT.

The chain is built from TRBV9 and TRBJ2-5; 7 nucleotides line up with TRBD2. CDR1 is SGDLS, CDR2 YYNGEE, per germline. Unmatched junction bases numbered 13, after V lost 4 bases and J lost 4 bases. CDR3 length: 16 amino acids. The CDR3 reads CASSHDPTGRVETQYF. The CDR3 nucleotides read TGTGCCAGCAGCCATGACCCTACGGGGAGGGTAGAGACCCAGTACTTC.

V and J are TRBV13 and TRBJ2-7, with D tentatively TRBD1 (6 bases). CDR3 size: 15 residues. Trimming pared 4 bases from V and 2 bases from J, leaving 15 bases between. From germline, CDR1 is PRHDT and CDR2 FYEKMQ (reference sequence). The CDR3 sequence: CASSSRQANPYEQYF. In DNA form, the CDR3 reads TGTGCCAGCAGCTCGCGACAGGCTAACCCCTACGAGCAGTACTTC.

The V gene is TRBV7-2, the J gene TRBJ2-1; 14 bases line up with TRBD2. Germline CDR1 reads SGHTA; CDR2 reads FQGNSA. The V gene end was trimmed by 5 bases and the J gene end by 9 bases; junction bases not matched to a gene: 6. CDR3 length equals 15 residues. The CDR3 coding sequence is TGTGCCAGCAGCCAGACTAGCGGGGGGGGAAGTGAGCAGTTCTTC. It specifies CASSQTSGGGSEQFF.

V usage is TRBV11-2 and J usage is TRBJ1-2; tentative D call: TRBD1 (6 bases). CDR1 SGHAT and CDR2 FQNNGV come from the germline V gene. The CDR3 totals 14 residues. V lost 4 bases and J lost 3, with 12 bases in between. The CDR3: CASSSRTDYYGYTF. The CDR3 DNA is TGTGCCAGCAGCTCTCGGACAGACTACTATGGCTACACCTTC.

This clone was observed a handful of times. The chain carries TRBV4-2 and TRBJ2-7, with a possible D match to TRBD1 (7 bases). Germline loops: CDR1 LGHNA, CDR2 YNFKEQ. The CDR3 consists of 15 residues. V lost 2 bases and J 2 bases, leaving 13 bases between the germline ends. The CDR3 bases are TGTGCCAGCAGCCAAAACCGCGGGACAGCCTACGAGCAGTACTTC. This encodes CASSQNRGTAYEQYF.

The rearrangement joins TRBV4-2 to TRBJ1-1; D ambiguous. V dropped 4 bases and J dropped 4 bases, with 16 bases sitting between them. The CDR3 has 15 amino acids. Germline assignment: CDR1 LGHNA and CDR2 YNFKEQ. This chain's CDR3 is CASSLDGGMGTEAFF. The CDR3 DNA is TGTGCCAGCAGCCTCGATGGAGGGATGGGCACTGAAGCTTTCTTT.

The rearrangement links TRBV18 to TRBJ2-3; TRBD1 agrees at 12 bases. The CDR3 sequence is 16 residues long. Losses at the gene ends were 5 bases for V and 6 bases for J; bases not matched to a gene: 9. Germline CDR1 and CDR2: KGHSH and LQKENI. Here the CDR3 DNA reads TGTGCCAGCTCAACGGGACAGGGGGCGCCGTGGGATACGCAGTATTTT. Translating it yields CASSTGQGAPWDTQYF.

The chain recombines TRBV5-1 with TRBJ1-6; 9 nucleotides line up with TRBD1. The CDR3 is 16 amino acids. Per germline, CDR1 SGHRS and CDR2 YFSETQ. V dropped 2 bases and J dropped 8; count of bases not matched to a gene: 8. CDR3 nucleotide sequence: TGCGCCAGCAGCTTCACTAGGGACAGGGCTGATTCACCCCTCCACTTT. Its translation: CASSFTRDRADSPLHF. The full variable domain, in which reference TRBV5-1 and TRBJ1-6 provide the parts outside the CDR3, is KAGVTQTPRYLIKTRGQQVTLSCSPISGHRSVSWYQQTPGQGLQFLFEYFSETQRNKGNFPGRFSGRQFSNSRSEMNVSTLELGDSALYLCASSFTRDRADSPLHFGNGTRLTVT.

The rearrangement joins TRBV25-1 to TRBJ2-7, with a weak D call TRBD1 (5 bases). The germline V and J ends were trimmed by 2 bases and 2 bases, with 10 bases remaining between them. The CDR3 runs 14 residues. Germline values: CDR1 MGHDK, CDR2 SYGVNS. The CDR3 spells CASSEMRTPYEQYF. CDR3 nucleotides: TGTGCCAGCAGTGAAATGAGGACACCCTACGAGCAGTACTTC.